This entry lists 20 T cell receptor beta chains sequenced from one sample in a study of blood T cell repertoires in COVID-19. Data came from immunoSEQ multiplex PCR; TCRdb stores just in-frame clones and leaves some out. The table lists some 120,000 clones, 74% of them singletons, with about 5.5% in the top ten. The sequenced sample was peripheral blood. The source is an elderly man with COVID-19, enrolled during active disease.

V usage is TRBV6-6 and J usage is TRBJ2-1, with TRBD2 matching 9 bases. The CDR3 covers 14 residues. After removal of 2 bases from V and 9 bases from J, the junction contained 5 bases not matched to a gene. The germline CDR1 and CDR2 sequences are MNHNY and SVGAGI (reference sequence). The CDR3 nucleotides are TGTGCCAGCAGTTACGAGTTAGCGGGAGTTGAGCAGTTCTTC. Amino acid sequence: CASSYELAGVEQFF.

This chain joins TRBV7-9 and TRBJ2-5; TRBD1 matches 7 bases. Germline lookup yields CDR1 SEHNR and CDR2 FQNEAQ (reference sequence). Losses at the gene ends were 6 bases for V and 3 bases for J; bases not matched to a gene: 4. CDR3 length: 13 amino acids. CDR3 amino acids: CASSFTGEETQYF. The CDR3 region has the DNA TGTGCCAGCAGTTTTACAGGGGAAGAGACCCAGTACTTC.

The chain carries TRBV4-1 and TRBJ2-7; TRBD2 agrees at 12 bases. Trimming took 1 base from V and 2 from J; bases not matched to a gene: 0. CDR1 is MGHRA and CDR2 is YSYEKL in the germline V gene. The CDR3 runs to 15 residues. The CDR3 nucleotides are TGCGCCAGCAGCCAAGGGACTAGCGGGACCTACGAGCAGTACTTC. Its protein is CASSQGTSGTYEQYF.

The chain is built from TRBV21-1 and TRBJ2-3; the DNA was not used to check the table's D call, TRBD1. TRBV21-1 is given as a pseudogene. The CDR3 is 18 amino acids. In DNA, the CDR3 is TGTGCCAGCAGCAAAGCGATACCACAGGAACTTAGCACAGATACGCAGTATTTT. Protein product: CASSKAIPQELSTDTQYF.

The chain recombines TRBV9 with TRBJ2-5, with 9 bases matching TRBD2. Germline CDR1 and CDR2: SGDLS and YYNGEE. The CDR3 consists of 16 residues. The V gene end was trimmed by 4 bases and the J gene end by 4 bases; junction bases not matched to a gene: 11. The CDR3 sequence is CASSYGPEAGGETQYF. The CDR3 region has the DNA TGTGCCAGCAGCTACGGGCCCGAAGCGGGGGGAGAGACCCAGTACTTC. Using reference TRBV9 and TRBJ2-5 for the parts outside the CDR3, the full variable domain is DSGVTQTPKHLITATGQRVTLRCSPRSGDLSVYWYQQSLDQGLQFLIQYYNGEERAKGNILERFSAQQFPDLHSELNLSSLELGDSALYFCASSYGPEAGGETQYFGPGTRLLVL.

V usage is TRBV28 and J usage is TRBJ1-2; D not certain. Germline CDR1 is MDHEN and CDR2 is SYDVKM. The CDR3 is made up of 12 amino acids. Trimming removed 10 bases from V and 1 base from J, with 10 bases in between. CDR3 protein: CATVENNYGYTF. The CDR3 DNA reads TGTGCCACTGTAGAAAATAACTATGGCTACACCTTC.

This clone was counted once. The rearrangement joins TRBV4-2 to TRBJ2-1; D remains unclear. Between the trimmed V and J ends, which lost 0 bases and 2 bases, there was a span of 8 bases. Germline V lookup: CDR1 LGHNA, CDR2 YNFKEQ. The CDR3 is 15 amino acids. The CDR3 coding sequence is TGTGCCAGCAGCCAAGATGCGGCGGCCTACAATGAGCAGTTCTTC. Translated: CASSQDAAAYNEQFF.

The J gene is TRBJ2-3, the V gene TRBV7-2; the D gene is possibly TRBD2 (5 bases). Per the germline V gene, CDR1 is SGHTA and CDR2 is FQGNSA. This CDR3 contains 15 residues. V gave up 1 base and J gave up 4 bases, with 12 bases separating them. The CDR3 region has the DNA TGTGCCAGCAGCTTAGGGCCGGGAACGGCAGATACGCAGTATTTT. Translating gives CASSLGPGTADTQYF. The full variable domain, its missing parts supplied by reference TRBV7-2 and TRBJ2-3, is GAGVSQSPSNKVTEKGKDVELRCDPISGHTALYWYRQSLGQGLEFLIYFQGNSAPDKSGLPSDRFSAERTGGSVSTLTIQRTQQEDSAVYLCASSLGPGTADTQYFGPGTRLTVL.

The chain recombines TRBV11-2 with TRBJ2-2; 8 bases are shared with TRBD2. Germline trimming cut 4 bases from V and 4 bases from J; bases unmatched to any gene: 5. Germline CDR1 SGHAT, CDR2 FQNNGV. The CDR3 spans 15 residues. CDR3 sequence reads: CASSSRLASTGELFF. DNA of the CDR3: TGTGCCAGCAGCTCAAGACTAGCGAGCACCGGGGAGCTGTTTTTT.

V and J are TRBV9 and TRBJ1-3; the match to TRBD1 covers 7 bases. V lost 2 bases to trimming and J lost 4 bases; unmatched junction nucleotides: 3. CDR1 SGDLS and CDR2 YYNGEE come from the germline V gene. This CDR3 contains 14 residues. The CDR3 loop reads CASSVEDRGNTIYF. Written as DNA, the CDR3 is TGTGCCAGCAGCGTGGAGGACAGGGGAAACACCATATATTTT.

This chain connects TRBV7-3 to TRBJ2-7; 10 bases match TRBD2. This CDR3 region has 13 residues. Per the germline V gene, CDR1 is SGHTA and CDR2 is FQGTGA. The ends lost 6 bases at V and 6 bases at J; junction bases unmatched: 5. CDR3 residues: CASSRTSGGEQYF. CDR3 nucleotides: TGTGCCAGCAGTAGGACTAGCGGTGGCGAGCAGTACTTC.

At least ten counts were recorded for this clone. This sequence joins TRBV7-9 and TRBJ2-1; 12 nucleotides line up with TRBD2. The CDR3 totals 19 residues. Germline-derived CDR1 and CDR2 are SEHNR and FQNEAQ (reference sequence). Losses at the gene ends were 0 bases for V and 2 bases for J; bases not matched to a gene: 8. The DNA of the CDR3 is TGTGCCAGCAGCTTAGCCGCTACCGGGACTAGCGGGCCCTACAATGAGCAGTTCTTC. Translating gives CASSLAATGTSGPYNEQFF.

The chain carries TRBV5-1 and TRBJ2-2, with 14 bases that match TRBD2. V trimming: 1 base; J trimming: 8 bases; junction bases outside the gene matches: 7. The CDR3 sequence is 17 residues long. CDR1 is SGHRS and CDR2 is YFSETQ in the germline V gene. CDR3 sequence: CASSLMGLAGVSGELFF. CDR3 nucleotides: TGCGCCAGCAGCTTGATGGGACTAGCGGGAGTATCGGGGGAGCTGTTTTTT.

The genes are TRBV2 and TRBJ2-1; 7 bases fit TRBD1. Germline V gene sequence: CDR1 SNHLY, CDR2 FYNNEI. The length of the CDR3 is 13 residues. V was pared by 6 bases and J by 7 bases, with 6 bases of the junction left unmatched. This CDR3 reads CASRLDRLNEQFF. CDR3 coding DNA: TGTGCCAGCAGGCTGGACAGGTTGAATGAGCAGTTCTTC.

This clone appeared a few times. CDR3 in DNA: TGTGCCAGCAGCCCGCCCTCGACAGGGACTGAAGCTTTCTTT. Amino acid sequence: CASSPPSTGTEAFF. This chain joins TRBV28 and TRBJ1-1, with 7 nucleotides matching TRBD1. V lost 6 bases and J lost 5; bases outside the gene matches: 9. The length of the CDR3 is 14 residues. The germline V gene has CDR1 MDHEN and CDR2 SYDVKM.

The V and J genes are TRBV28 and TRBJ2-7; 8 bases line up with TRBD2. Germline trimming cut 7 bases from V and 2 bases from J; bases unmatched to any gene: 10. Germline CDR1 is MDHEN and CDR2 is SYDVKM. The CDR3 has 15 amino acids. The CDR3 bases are TGTGCCAGCATCTTTACCGGGGGGGCGGCCTACGAGCAGTACTTC. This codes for CASIFTGGAAYEQYF.

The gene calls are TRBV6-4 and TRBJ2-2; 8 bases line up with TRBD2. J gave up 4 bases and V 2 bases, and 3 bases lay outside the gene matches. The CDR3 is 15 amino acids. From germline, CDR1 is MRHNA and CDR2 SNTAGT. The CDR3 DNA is TGTGCCAGCAGTGACGGCGGGAGGCGCACCGGGGAGCTGTTTTTT. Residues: CASSDGGRRTGELFF.

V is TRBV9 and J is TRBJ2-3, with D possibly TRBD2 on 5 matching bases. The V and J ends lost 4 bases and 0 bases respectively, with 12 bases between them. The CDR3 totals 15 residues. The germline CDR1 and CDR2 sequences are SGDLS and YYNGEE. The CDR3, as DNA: TGTGCCAGCAGCCCCGGACTGCCTAGCACAGATACGCAGTATTTT. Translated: CASSPGLPSTDTQYF.

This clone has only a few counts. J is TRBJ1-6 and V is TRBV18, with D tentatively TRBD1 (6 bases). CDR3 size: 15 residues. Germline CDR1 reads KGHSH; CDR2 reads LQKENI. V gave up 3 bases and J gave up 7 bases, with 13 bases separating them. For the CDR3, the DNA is TGTGCCAGCTCACCGTCATCAGGGGTCAATTCACCCCTCCACTTT. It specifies CASSPSSGVNSPLHF.

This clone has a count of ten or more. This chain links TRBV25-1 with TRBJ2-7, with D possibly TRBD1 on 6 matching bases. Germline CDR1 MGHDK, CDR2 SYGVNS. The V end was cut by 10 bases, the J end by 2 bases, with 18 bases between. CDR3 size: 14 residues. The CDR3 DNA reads TGTGCCACCTCAAACAGGGATGTAGCCTACGAGCAGTACTTC. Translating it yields CATSNRDVAYEQYF.